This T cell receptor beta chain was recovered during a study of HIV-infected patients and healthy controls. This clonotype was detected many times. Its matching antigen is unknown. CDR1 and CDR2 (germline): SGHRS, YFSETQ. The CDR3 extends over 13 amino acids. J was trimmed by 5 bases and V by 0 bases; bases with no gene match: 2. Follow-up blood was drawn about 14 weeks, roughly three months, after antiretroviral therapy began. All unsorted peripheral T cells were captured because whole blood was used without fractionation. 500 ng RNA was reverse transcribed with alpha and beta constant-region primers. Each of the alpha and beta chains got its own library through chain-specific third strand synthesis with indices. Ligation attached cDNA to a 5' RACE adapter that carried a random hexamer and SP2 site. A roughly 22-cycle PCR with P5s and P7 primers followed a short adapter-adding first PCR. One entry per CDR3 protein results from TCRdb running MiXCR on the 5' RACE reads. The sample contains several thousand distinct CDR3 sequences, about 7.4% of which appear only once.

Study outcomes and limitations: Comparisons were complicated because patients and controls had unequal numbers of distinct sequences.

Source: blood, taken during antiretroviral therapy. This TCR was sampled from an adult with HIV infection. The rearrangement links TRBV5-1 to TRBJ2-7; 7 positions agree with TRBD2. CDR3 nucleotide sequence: TGCGCCAGCAGCTTGGCGGGGACTAACGAGCAGTACTTC. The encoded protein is CASSLAGTNEQYF.